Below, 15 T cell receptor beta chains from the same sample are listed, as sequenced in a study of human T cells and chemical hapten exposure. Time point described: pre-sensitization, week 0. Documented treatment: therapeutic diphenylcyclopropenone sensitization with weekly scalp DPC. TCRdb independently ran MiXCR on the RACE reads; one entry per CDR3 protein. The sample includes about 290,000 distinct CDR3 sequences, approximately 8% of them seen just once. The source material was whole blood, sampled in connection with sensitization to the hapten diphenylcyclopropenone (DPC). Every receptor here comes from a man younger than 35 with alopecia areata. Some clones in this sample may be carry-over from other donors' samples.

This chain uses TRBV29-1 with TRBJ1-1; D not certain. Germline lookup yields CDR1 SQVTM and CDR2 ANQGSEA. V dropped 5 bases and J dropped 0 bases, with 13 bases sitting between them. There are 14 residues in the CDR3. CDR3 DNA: TGCAGCGTTTCCAGGACCCTAATGAACACTGAAGCTTTCTTT. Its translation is CSVSRTLMNTEAFF.

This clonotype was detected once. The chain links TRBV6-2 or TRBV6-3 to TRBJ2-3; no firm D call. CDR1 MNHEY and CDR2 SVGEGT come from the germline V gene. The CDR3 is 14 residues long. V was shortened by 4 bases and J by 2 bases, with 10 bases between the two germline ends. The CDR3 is CASSWTQYTDTQYF. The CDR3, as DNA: TGTGCCAGCAGTTGGACCCAATACACAGATACGCAGTATTTT.

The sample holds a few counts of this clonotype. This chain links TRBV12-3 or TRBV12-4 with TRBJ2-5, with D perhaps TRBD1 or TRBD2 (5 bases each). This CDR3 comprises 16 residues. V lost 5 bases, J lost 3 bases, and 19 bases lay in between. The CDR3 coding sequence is TGTGCCAGCAGTGCCCGTACCCGGGACCCAGAAGAGACCCAGTACTTC. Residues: CASSARTRDPEETQYF.

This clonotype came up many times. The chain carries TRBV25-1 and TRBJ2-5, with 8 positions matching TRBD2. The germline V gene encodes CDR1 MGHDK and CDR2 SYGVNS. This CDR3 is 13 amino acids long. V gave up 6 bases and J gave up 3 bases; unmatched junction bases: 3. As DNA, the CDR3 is TGTGCCAGCAGACAACTAGCGGAAGAGACCCAGTACTTC. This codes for CASRQLAEETQYF.

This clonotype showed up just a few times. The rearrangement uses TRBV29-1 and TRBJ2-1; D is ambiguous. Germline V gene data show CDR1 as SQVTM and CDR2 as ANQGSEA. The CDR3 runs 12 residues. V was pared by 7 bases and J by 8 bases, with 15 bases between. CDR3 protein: CSATIRRYEQFF. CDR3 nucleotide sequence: TGCAGCGCCACCATAAGAAGGTATGAGCAGTTCTTC.

CDR3 residues: CASRGRNTEAFF. In DNA, the CDR3 is TGTGCCAGCAGGGGCAGGAACACTGAAGCTTTCTTT. The chain joins TRBV6-1 to TRBJ1-1; D remains ambiguous. The CDR3 extends over 12 amino acids. V was pared by 6 bases and J by 1 base, with 6 bases between. CDR1 is MNHNS, CDR2 SASEGT, per germline.

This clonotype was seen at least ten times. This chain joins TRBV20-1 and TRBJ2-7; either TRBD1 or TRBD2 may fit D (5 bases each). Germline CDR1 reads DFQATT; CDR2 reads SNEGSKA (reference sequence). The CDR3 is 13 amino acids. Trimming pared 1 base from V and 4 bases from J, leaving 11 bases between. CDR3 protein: CSARAGTPYEQYV. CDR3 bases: TGCAGTGCTAGAGCGGGGACCCCTTACGAGCAGTACGTC.

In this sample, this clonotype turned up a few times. The CDR3 DNA sequence: TGTGCCAGCAGCCAGGGTGATCGCAATGAGCAGTTCTTC. This translates into CASSQGDRNEQFF. The chain couples TRBV25-1 to TRBJ2-1, with D perhaps TRBD1 (5 bases). Germline V gives CDR1 MGHDK, CDR2 SYGVNS. Trimming pared 6 bases from V and 6 bases from J, leaving 12 bases between. The CDR3 has 13 amino acids.

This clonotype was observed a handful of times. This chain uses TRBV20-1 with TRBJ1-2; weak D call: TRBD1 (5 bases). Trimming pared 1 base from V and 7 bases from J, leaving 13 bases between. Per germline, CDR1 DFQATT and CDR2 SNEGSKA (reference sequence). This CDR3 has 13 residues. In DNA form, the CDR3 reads TGCAGTGCTAGAGTCGGGGCGAACCCTGGCTACACCTTC. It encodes CSARVGANPGYTF.

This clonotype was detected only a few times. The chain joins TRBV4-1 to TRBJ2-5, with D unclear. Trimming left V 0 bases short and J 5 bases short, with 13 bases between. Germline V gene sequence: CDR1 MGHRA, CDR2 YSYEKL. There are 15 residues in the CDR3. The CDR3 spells CASSQDQPPSETQYF. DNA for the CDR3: TGCGCCAGCAGCCAAGATCAACCCCCCTCGGAGACCCAGTACTTC.

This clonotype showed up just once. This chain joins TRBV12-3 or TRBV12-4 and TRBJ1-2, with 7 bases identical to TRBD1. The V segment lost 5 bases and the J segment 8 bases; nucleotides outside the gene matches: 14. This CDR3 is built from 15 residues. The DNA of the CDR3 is TGTGCCAGCAGTCCCCCCGGGACAGTCCTAAAGGGCTACACCTTC. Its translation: CASSPPGTVLKGYTF.

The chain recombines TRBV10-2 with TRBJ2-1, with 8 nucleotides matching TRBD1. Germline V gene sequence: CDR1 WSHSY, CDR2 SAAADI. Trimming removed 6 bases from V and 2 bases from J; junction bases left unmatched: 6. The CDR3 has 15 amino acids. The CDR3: CASRPGQVPYNEQFF. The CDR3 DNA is TGCGCCAGCAGACCGGGACAGGTCCCCTACAATGAGCAGTTCTTC.

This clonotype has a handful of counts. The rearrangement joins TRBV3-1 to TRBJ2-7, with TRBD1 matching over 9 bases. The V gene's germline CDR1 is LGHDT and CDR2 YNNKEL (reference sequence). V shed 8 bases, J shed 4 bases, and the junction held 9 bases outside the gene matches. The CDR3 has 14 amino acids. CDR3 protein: CASCRDRVCYEQYF. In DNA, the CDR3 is TGTGCCAGCTGTAGGGACAGGGTGTGTTACGAGCAGTACTTC.

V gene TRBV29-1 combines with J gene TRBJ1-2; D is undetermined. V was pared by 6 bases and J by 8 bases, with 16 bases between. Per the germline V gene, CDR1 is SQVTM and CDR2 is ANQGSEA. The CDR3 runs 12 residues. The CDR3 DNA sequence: TGCAGCGTGTCGGCGCAGGCTCCGGGCTACACCTTC. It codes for CSVSAQAPGYTF. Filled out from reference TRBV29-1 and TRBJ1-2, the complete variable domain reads SAVISQKPSRDICQRGTSLTIQCQVDSQVTMMFWYRQQPGQSLTLIATANQGSEATYESGFVIDKFPISRPNLTFSTLTVSNMSPEDSSIYLCSVSAQAPGYTFGSGTRLTVV.

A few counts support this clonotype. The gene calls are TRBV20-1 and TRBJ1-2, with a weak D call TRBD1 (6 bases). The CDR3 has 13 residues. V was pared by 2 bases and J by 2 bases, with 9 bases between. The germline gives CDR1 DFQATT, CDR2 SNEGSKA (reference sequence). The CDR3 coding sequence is TGCAGTGCTAGAATCAGGGGAAACTATGGCTACACCTTC. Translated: CSARIRGNYGYTF.